Listed here are 23 T cell receptor beta chains from one sample, sequenced in a study of Ad26.COV2.S vaccination and SARS-CoV-2 variants. Treatment defined: some 20 received Ad26.COV2.S at low or high dose, single or two shots; roughly five received placebo; per-sample allocation not given. Following the first vaccine or placebo injection, samples were taken on day 63. Using immunoSEQ multiplex PCR, the repertoire was profiled, and TCRdb retains in-frame clones only, with some absent. This table has about 410,000 clones, approximately 89% appearing once. The sequences come from peripheral blood, collected in a trial of Ad26.COV2.S vaccine versus placebo. These TCRs come from a person between 18 and 65 years old who received the Ad26.COV2.S COVID-19 vaccine or a placebo.

The V call is TRBV28, the J call TRBJ2-7, with D hard to call. The ends were cut back, 3 bases at V and 1 base at J, with 4 bases in the middle. Germline CDR1 reads MDHEN; CDR2 reads SYDVKM. CDR3 length equals 12 residues. CDR3 amino acids: CASSFTSYEQYF. The CDR3 DNA follows: TGTGCCAGCAGTTTTACGTCCTACGAGCAGTACTTC.

V usage is TRBV5-4 and J usage is TRBJ2-1; D is undetermined. CDR1 is SGHNT, CDR2 YYREEE, per germline (reference sequence). With 4 bases removed from V and 4 bases from J, the gap between germline ends came to 9 bases. The CDR3 runs 13 residues. The CDR3 bases are TGTGCCAGCAGCCTGACCCATTACAATGAGCAGTTCTTC. This encodes CASSLTHYNEQFF.

The chain couples TRBV27 to TRBJ2-7, with TRBD2 matching 7 bases. This CDR3 contains 15 residues. V gave up 0 bases and J gave up 0 bases; unmatched junction bases: 2. Germline CDR1 and CDR2: MNHEY and SMNVEV (reference sequence). CDR3 in DNA: TGTGCCAGCAGTTTATCACTAGCGACCTCCTACGAGCAGTACTTC. Amino acids: CASSLSLATSYEQYF.

This clone was observed a single time. The chain employs TRBV24-1 and TRBJ1-2; perhaps TRBD1 as D (6 bases). Deletions cut 4 bases from V and 2 bases from J, with 16 bases between. Looked up from germline, CDR1 is KGHDR and CDR2 is SFDVKD. There are 16 residues in the CDR3. This chain's CDR3 is CATSESSGGGNYGYTF. The CDR3 DNA follows: TGTGCCACCAGTGAGTCAAGTGGAGGGGGAAACTATGGCTACACCTTC.

The chain couples TRBV7-2 to TRBJ2-1, with D possibly matching TRBD2 (6 bases). The CDR3 covers 15 residues. V dropped 5 bases and J dropped 0 bases, with 11 bases sitting between them. Germline V gives CDR1 SGHTA, CDR2 FQGNSA. The CDR3 reads CASSPGRGSYNEQFF. The CDR3 DNA is TGTGCCAGCAGCCCAGGGCGGGGCTCCTACAATGAGCAGTTCTTC.

This clone is a singleton in its sample. The chain has TRBV9 and TRBJ2-3; perhaps TRBD2 as D (6 bases). The CDR3 extends over 16 amino acids. Germline V lookup: CDR1 SGDLS, CDR2 YYNGEE. Trimming cost V 4 bases and J 0 bases, with 15 bases left between them. In DNA form, the CDR3 reads TGTGCCAGCAGCCCTCCTAGCGCAAGAAGCACAGATACGCAGTATTTT. Translation gives CASSPPSARSTDTQYF.

This clone was detected once. This chain links TRBV27 with TRBJ2-2; maybe TRBD2 (5 bases). V was cut by 6 bases and J by 5 bases, with 10 bases left in between. Germline lookup yields CDR1 MNHEY and CDR2 SMNVEV (reference sequence). CDR3 length: 13 amino acids. CDR3 sequence: CASRSGWTGELFF. CDR3 nucleotides: TGTGCCAGCAGAAGCGGTTGGACCGGGGAGCTGTTTTTT.

This chain uses TRBV28 with TRBJ2-5; no definite D call. V dropped 3 bases and J dropped 2 bases, with 10 bases sitting between them. Germline lookup yields CDR1 MDHEN and CDR2 SYDVKM. The length of the CDR3 is 14 residues. CDR3 nucleotide sequence: TGTGCCAGCAGTTTTACGACACCACAAGAGACCCAGTACTTC. Its translation is CASSFTTPQETQYF.

The sample holds a few counts of this clone. The genes are TRBV19 and TRBJ2-3; tentatively, D is TRBD1 (6 bases). This CDR3 spans 14 amino acids. V was clipped by 6 bases and J by 0 bases, with 10 bases between them. Germline-derived CDR1 and CDR2 are LNHDA and SQIVND (reference sequence). CDR3 bases: TGTGCCAGTAGCCGAGGGGGTAGCACAGATACGCAGTATTTT. It is translated as CASSRGGSTDTQYF.

This chain connects TRBV19 to TRBJ2-6; D not certain. The CDR3 runs 16 residues. Trimming left V 5 bases short and J 0 bases short, with 11 bases between. Germline V gives CDR1 LNHDA, CDR2 SQIVND (reference sequence). The CDR3 region is CASSPWASSGANVLTF. DNA of the CDR3: TGTGCCAGTAGTCCCTGGGCCTCCTCTGGGGCCAACGTCCTGACTTTC.

The gene calls are TRBV6-2 or TRBV6-3 and TRBJ2-3; D not certain. Per the germline V gene, CDR1 is MNHEY and CDR2 is SVGEGT. This CDR3 region has 13 residues. The V and J ends lost 4 bases and 5 bases respectively, with 10 bases between them. The CDR3 nucleotides read TGTGCCAGCAGTTTGAGGTTTGGAGATACGCAGTATTTT. This encodes CASSLRFGDTQYF.

The V gene is TRBV18, the J gene TRBJ1-1; weak D call: TRBD1 (6 bases). Germline assignment: CDR1 KGHSH and CDR2 LQKENI. The germline V and J ends were trimmed by 2 bases and 0 bases, with 13 bases remaining between them. CDR3 length equals 16 residues. The CDR3, as DNA: TGTGCCAGCTCACCAGTGGCAGGGGAGATGAACACTGAAGCTTTCTTT. This gives the protein CASSPVAGEMNTEAFF.

This clone was seen more than once but under ten times. This rearrangement joins TRBV2 to TRBJ1-5; D is uncertain. Trimming shortened V by 4 bases and J by 4 bases, and 5 bases separated the two germline ends. The CDR3 is made up of 12 amino acids. Germline CDR1 and CDR2: SNHLY and FYNNEI. CDR3 bases: TGTGCCAGCAGTGTACTGAATCAGCCCCAGCATTTT. It is translated as CASSVLNQPQHF. The whole variable domain, filled in from reference TRBV2 and TRBJ1-5, reads EPEVTQTPSHQVTQMGQEVILRCVPISNHLYFYWYRQILGQKVEFLVSFYNNEISEKSEIFDDQFSVERPDGSNFTLKIRSTKLEDSAMYFCASSVLNQPQHFGDGTRLSIL.

This clone has just one count. The J gene is TRBJ1-5, the V gene TRBV28; TRBD1 is a possible D gene (6 bases). The CDR3 is 16 amino acids. V dropped 5 bases and J dropped 6 bases, with 20 bases sitting between them. Germline lookup yields CDR1 MDHEN and CDR2 SYDVKM. The CDR3 DNA reads TGTGCCAGCAGTGCATTCGGGGGCGGAAGCGGTCAGCCCCAGCATTTT. Translating gives CASSAFGGGSGQPQHF.

For this clone: Other nucleotide sequences from this sample produce the same CDR3. The chain is built from TRBV2 and TRBJ2-2, with D unclear. Germline CDR1 reads SNHLY; CDR2 reads FYNNEI. The CDR3 contains 14 residues. Deletions cut 4 bases from V and 2 bases from J, with 8 bases between. The CDR3 region has the DNA TGTGCCAGCAGTGCCGGGCTCAACACCGGGGAGCTGTTTTTT. Translation: CASSAGLNTGELFF.

The chain recombines TRBV28 with TRBJ2-1, with TRBD2 matching over 8 bases. Germline CDR1 and CDR2: MDHEN and SYDVKM. After removal of 4 bases from V and 4 bases from J, the junction contained 3 bases not matched to a gene. The CDR3 contains 14 residues. The CDR3 nucleotides read TGTGCCAGCAGTTATACTAGCGGTTACAATGAGCAGTTCTTC. Amino acids: CASSYTSGYNEQFF.

This chain uses TRBV5-4 with TRBJ2-1; 8 bases agree with TRBD1. Germline V gene data show CDR1 as SGHNT and CDR2 as YYREEE (reference sequence). V lost 0 bases, J lost 3 bases, and 8 bases stayed unmatched. The CDR3 runs to 17 residues. CDR3 sequence (DNA): TGTGCCAGCAGCTTGGGGGGTCTGGGGACAGGCTACAATGAGCAGTTCTTC. Amino acids: CASSLGGLGTGYNEQFF.

The chain links TRBV28 to TRBJ2-5; D is undetermined. The CDR3 runs 14 residues. The germline V gene encodes CDR1 MDHEN and CDR2 SYDVKM. Trimming cost V 5 bases and J 5 bases, with 15 bases left between them. CDR3 in amino acids: CASSPGNVRETQYF. The CDR3 DNA sequence: TGTGCCAGCAGTCCTGGGAACGTCCGGGAGACCCAGTACTTC.

The CDR3 DNA follows: TGTGCCAGCAGTGAAAGGGTGGGGGAGTACCAAGAGACCCAGTACTTC. Translation gives CASSERVGEYQETQYF. This chain connects TRBV2 to TRBJ2-5, with D perhaps being TRBD1 or TRBD2 (5 bases each). Trimming cost V 2 bases and J 0 bases, with 13 bases left between them. CDR3 length: 16 residues. Per germline, CDR1 SNHLY and CDR2 FYNNEI. The whole variable domain, remainder taken from reference TRBV2 and TRBJ2-5, is EPEVTQTPSHQVTQMGQEVILRCVPISNHLYFYWYRQILGQKVEFLVSFYNNEISEKSEIFDDQFSVERPDGSNFTLKIRSTKLEDSAMYFCASSERVGEYQETQYFGPGTRLLVL.

DNA for the CDR3: TGTGCCAGCAGTTGGGCGGCGTCCAATGAGCAGTTCTTC. This codes for CASSWAASNEQFF. The V call is TRBV12-3 or TRBV12-4, the J call TRBJ2-1; unclear D gene. The V end lost 4 bases, the J end lost 6 bases, and 10 bases lay between the germline ends. This CDR3 has 13 residues.

The rearrangement joins TRBV5-1 to TRBJ2-2; weak D call: TRBD2 (5 bases). This CDR3 region has 13 residues. Germline V gene lookup returns CDR1 SGHRS and CDR2 YFSETQ. V was shortened by 5 bases and J by 6 bases, with 11 bases between the two germline ends. CDR3 loop: CASRRDGAGELFF. The DNA for the CDR3 is TGCGCCAGCAGACGTGACGGGGCCGGGGAGCTGTTTTTT. The full variable domain, in which reference TRBV5-1 and TRBJ2-2 provide the parts outside the CDR3, is KAGVTQTPRYLIKTRGQQVTLSCSPISGHRSVSWYQQTPGQGLQFLFEYFSETQRNKGNFPGRFSGRQFSNSRSEMNVSTLELGDSALYLCASRRDGAGELFFGEGSRLTVL.

This chain connects TRBV29-1 to TRBJ2-3; D gene ambiguous. Germline lookup yields CDR1 SQVTM and CDR2 ANQGSEA. The V end was cut by 3 bases, the J end by 2 bases, with 9 bases between. The CDR3 length is 13 residues. The CDR3 reads CSVDVRLTDTQYF. The CDR3 DNA sequence: TGCAGCGTTGACGTCAGGCTCACAGATACGCAGTATTTT.

The V gene is TRBV7-2, the J gene TRBJ2-5; 8 nucleotides match TRBD1. The CDR3 has 15 residues. V lost 2 bases and J lost 4; bases outside the gene matches: 6. From germline, CDR1 is SGHTA and CDR2 FQGNSA. The CDR3 here is CASSLTDRESETQYF. The CDR3 DNA sequence: TGTGCCAGCAGCTTAACGGACAGGGAATCAGAGACCCAGTACTTC.